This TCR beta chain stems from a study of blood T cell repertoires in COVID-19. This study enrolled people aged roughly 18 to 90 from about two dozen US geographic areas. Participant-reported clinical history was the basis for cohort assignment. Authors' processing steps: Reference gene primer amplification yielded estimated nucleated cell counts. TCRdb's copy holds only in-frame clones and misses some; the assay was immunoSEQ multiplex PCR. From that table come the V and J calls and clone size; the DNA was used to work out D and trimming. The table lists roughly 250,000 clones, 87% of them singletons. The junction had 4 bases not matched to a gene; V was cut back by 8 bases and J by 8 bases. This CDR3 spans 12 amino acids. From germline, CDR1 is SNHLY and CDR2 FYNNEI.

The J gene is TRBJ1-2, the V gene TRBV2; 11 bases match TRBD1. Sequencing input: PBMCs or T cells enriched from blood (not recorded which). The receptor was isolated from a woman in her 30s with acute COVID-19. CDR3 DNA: TGTGCCAGCGGACAGGGGGCTGTAGGCTACACCTTC. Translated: CASGQGAVGYTF.